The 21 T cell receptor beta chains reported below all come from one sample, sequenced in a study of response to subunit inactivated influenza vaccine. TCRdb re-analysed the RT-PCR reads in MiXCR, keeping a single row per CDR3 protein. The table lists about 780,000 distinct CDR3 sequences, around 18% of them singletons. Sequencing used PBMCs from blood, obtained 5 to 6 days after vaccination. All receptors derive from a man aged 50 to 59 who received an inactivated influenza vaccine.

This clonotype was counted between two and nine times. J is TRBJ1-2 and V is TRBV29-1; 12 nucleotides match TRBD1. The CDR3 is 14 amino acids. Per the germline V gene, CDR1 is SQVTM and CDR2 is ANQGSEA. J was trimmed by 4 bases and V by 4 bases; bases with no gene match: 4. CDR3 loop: CSVGRDRGPYGYTF. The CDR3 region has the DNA TGCAGCGTTGGGCGGGACAGGGGGCCCTATGGCTACACCTTC.

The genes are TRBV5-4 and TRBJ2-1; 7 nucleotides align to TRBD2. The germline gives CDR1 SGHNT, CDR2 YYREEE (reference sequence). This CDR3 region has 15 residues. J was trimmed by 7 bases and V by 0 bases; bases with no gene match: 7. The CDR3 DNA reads TGTGCCAGCAGCTTGGGGGCAGGGCGGGAGAATGAGCAGTTCTTC. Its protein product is CASSLGAGRENEQFF.

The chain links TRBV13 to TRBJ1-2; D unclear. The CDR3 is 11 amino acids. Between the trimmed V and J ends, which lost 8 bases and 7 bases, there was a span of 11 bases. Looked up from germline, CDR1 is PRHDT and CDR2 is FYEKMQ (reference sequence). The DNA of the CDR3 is TGTGCCAGCGACATAGCGCGTGGCTACACCTTC. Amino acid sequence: CASDIARGYTF. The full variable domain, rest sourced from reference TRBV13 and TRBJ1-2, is AAGVIQSPRHLIKEKRETATLKCYPIPRHDTVYWYQQGPGQDPQFLISFYEKMQSDKGSIPDRFSAQQFSDYHSELNMSSLELGDSALYFCASDIARGYTFGSGTRLTVV.

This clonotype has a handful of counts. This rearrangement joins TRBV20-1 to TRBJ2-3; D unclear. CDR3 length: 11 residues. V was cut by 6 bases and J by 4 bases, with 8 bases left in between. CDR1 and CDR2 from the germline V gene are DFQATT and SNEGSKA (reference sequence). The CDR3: CSAMAADTQYF. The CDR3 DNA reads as TGCAGTGCCATGGCGGCAGATACGCAGTATTTT.

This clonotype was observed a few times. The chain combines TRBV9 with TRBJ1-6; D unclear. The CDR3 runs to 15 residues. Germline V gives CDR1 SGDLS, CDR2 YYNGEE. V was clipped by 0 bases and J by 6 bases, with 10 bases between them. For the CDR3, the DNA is TGTGCCAGCAGCGTAGAACGCGAAGGTAATTCACCCCTCCACTTT. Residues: CASSVEREGNSPLHF.

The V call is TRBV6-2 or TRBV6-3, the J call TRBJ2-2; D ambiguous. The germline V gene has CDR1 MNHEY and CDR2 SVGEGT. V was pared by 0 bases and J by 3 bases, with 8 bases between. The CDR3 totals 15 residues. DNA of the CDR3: TGTGCCAGCAGTTACTCCCCCGGGCACACCGGGGAGCTGTTTTTT. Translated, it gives CASSYSPGHTGELFF.

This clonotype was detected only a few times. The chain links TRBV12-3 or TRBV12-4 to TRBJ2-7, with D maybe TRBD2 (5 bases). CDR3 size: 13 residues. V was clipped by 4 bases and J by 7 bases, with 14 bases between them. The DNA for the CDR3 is TGTGCCAGCAGTTCCGCGGGCCCCGGAGAGCAGTACTTC. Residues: CASSSAGPGEQYF.

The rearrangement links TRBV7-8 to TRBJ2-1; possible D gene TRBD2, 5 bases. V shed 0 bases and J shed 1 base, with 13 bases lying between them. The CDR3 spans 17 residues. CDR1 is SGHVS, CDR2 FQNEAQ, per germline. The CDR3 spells CASSLAGSGPSYNEQFF. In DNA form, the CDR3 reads TGTGCCAGCAGCTTAGCGGGGAGCGGACCATCCTACAATGAGCAGTTCTTC.

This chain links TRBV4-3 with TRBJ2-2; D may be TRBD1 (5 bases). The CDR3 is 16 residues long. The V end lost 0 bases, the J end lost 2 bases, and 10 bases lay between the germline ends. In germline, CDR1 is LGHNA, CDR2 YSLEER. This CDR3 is CASSQDWTLNTGELFF. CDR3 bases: TGCGCCAGCAGCCAAGATTGGACACTAAACACCGGGGAGCTGTTTTTT.

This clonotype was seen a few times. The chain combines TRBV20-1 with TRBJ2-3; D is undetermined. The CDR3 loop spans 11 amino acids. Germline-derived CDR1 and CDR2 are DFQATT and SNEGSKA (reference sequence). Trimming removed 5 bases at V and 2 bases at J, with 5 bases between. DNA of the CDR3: TGCAGTGCTCGGATCACAGATACGCAGTATTTT. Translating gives CSARITDTQYF.

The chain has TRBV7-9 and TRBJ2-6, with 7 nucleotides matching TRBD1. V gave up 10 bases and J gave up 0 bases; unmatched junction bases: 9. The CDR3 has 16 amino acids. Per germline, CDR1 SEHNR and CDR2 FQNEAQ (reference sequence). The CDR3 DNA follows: TGTGCCATCCTCCGGACAGGCATCTCTGGGGCCAACGTCCTGACTTTC. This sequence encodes CAILRTGISGANVLTF.

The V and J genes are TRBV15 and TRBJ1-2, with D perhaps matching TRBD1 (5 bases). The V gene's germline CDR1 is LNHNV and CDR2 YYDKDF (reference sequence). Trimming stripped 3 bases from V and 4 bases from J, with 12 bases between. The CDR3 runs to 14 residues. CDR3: CATSRDPGTYGYTF. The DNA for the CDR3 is TGTGCCACCAGCAGGGACCCGGGGACCTATGGCTACACCTTC.

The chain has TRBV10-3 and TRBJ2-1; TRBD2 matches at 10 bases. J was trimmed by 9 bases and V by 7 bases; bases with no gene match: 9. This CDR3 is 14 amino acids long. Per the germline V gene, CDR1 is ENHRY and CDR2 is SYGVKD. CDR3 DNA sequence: TGTGCCATCAACAAGCGGGAGGGCCCCGGTGAGCAGTTCTTC. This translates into CAINKREGPGEQFF.

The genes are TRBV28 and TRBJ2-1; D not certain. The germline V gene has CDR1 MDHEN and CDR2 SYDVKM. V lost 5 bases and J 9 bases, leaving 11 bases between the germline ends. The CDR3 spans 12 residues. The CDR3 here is CASSPLRREQFF. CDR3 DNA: TGTGCCAGCAGTCCACTTCGACGTGAGCAGTTCTTC.

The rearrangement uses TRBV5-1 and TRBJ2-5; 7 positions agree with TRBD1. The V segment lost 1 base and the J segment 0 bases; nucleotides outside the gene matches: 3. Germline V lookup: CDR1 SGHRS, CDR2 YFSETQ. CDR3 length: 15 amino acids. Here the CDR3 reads CASSLLTGNQETQYF. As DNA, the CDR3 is TGCGCCAGCAGCTTGTTGACAGGGAACCAAGAGACCCAGTACTTC.

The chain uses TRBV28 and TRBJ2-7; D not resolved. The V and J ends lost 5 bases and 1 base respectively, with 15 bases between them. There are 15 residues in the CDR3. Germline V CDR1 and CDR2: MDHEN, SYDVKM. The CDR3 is CASSGIWSSSYEQYF. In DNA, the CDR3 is TGTGCCAGCAGTGGTATTTGGTCTAGTTCCTACGAGCAGTACTTC.

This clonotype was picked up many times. The CDR3 spells CASSLRDNTEAFF. The CDR3 DNA reads as TGTGCCAGCAGCTTAAGGGATAACACTGAAGCTTTCTTT. The chain uses TRBV7-2 and TRBJ1-1; the D is unclear. Germline CDR1 and CDR2: SGHTA and FQGNSA. The CDR3 consists of 13 residues. V dropped 2 bases and J dropped 2 bases, with 6 bases sitting between them.

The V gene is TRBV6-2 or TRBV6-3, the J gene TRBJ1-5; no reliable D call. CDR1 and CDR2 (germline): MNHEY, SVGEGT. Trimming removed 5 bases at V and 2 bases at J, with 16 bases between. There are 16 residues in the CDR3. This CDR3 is CASSANPQAGNQPQHF. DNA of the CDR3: TGTGCCAGCAGTGCAAACCCGCAGGCGGGCAATCAGCCCCAGCATTTT.

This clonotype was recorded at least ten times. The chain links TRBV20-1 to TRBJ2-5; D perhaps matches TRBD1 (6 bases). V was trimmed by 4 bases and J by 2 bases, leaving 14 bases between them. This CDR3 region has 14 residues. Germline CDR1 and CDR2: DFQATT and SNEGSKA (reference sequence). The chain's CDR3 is CSATSTRGQETQYF. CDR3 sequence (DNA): TGCAGTGCTACCTCAACGAGGGGGCAAGAGACCCAGTACTTC.

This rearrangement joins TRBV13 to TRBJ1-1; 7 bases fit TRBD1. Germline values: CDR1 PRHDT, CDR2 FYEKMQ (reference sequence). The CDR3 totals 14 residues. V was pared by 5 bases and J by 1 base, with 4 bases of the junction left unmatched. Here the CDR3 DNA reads TGTGCCAGCAGCGGAAGACAGGGGAACACTGAAGCTTTCTTT. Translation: CASSGRQGNTEAFF.

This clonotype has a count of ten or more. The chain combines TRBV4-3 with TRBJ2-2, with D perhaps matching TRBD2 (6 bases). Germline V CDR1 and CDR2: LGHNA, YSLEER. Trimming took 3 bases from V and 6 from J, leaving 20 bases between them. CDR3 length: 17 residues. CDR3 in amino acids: CASSQQDYGYGAGELFF. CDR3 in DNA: TGCGCCAGCAGCCAGCAGGACTACGGTTATGGTGCCGGGGAGCTGTTTTTT.